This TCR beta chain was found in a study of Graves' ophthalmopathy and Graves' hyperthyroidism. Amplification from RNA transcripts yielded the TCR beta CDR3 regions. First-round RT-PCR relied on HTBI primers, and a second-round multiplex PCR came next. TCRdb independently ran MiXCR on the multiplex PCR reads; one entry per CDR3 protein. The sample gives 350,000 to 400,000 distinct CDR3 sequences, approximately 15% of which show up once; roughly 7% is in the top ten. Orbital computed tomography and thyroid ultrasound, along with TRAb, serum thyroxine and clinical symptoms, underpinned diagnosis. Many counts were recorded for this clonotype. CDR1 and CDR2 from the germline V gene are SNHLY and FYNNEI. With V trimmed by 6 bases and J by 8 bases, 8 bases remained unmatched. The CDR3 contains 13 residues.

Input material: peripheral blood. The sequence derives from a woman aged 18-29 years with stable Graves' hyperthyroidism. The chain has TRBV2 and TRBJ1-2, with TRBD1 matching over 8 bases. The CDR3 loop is CASREDRVNGYTF. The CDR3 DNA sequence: TGTGCCAGCAGGGAGGACAGGGTGAACGGCTACACCTTC.